One and the same sample provided the 9 T cell receptor beta chains below, sequenced in a study of shared clonotypes between healthy human individuals. The table came from immunoSEQ multiplex PCR; TCRdb's copy has only in-frame clones and leaves some out. The table lists some 350,000 clones, under 80% of them singletons. Sequencing was carried out using memory CD4+ T cells sorted from blood. The subset is: CD45RA-negative fraction. These receptors all stem from a young man in good health.

CDR3 sequence (DNA): TGTGCCAGCAGCTTACAGGGGTTGAGCACAGATACGCAGTATTTT. Translating gives CASSLQGLSTDTQYF. The chain has TRBV7-7 and TRBJ2-3; D is perhaps TRBD1 (6 bases). The length of the CDR3 is 15 residues. Germline CDR1 and CDR2: SSHAT and FNYEAQ (reference sequence). Trimming removed 2 bases from V and 0 bases from J, with 9 bases in between.

This chain connects TRBV5-1 to TRBJ2-2; 8 bases fit TRBD2. With 1 base clipped from V and 5 bases from J, the junction kept 7 bases outside the gene matches. The CDR3 length is 16 residues. The germline CDR1 and CDR2 sequences are SGHRS and YFSETQ. The CDR3 loop is CASSLRAGVGTGELFF. The CDR3 nucleotides read TGCGCCAGCAGCTTGCGAGCGGGAGTTGGGACCGGGGAGCTGTTTTTT. Variable domain in full (rest from reference TRBV5-1 and TRBJ2-2): KAGVTQTPRYLIKTRGQQVTLSCSPISGHRSVSWYQQTPGQGLQFLFEYFSETQRNKGNFPGRFSGRQFSNSRSEMNVSTLELGDSALYLCASSLRAGVGTGELFFGEGSRLTVL.

CDR3 residues: CATLPFGGGDHSGANVLTF. The DNA for the CDR3 is TGTGCCACCTTGCCCTTTGGTGGGGGCGACCACTCTGGGGCCAACGTCCTGACTTTC. The V gene is TRBV27, the J gene TRBJ2-6; D perhaps matches TRBD1 (6 bases). Germline loops: CDR1 MNHEY, CDR2 SMNVEV (reference sequence). The ends were cut back, 10 bases at V and 0 bases at J, with 25 bases in the middle. The CDR3 consists of 19 residues.

The chain has TRBV10-1 and TRBJ2-2; D tentatively reads TRBD1 or TRBD2 (5 bases each). Trimming removed 5 bases from V and 7 bases from J, with 14 bases in between. This CDR3 contains 14 residues. The germline gives CDR1 WNHNN, CDR2 SYGVQD (reference sequence). The chain's CDR3 is CASSRDLSYGELFF. CDR3 DNA sequence: TGCGCCAGCAGTCGGGACCTAAGCTACGGGGAGCTGTTTTTT.

Remarks on this clone: Other DNA sequences from this sample encode an identical CDR3 as well. The chain employs TRBV7-9 and TRBJ2-7; the D gene is possibly TRBD1 (6 bases). The V end was cut by 1 base, the J end by 2 bases, with 9 bases between. CDR3 length equals 14 residues. Germline loops: CDR1 SEHNR, CDR2 FQNEAQ (reference sequence). Here the CDR3 reads CASSLGAGAYEQYF. Here the CDR3 DNA reads TGTGCCAGCAGCTTAGGGGCAGGGGCCTACGAGCAGTACTTC.

CDR3 nucleotide sequence: TGTGCCAGCTCACCTCTCCAGGGACAGGGAGAGACCCAGTACTTC. This translates into CASSPLQGQGETQYF. The rearrangement links TRBV18 to TRBJ2-5, with TRBD1 matching 9 bases. The CDR3 contains 15 residues. From germline, CDR1 is KGHSH and CDR2 LQKENI. The J segment lost 4 bases and the V segment lost 3 bases, leaving 6 bases of the junction unmatched.

The rearrangement uses TRBV5-1 and TRBJ2-5, with D perhaps matching TRBD2 (6 bases). The CDR3 sequence is 14 residues long. V lost 1 base to trimming and J lost 3 bases, with 10 bases between them. Germline loops: CDR1 SGHRS, CDR2 YFSETQ. The CDR3 loop is CASSLWGEKETQYF. CDR3 nucleotides: TGCGCCAGCAGCTTGTGGGGGGAAAAAGAGACCCAGTACTTC.

This clone appeared a few times. The rearrangement joins TRBV5-1 to TRBJ2-1; D is unresolved. Looked up from germline, CDR1 is SGHRS and CDR2 is YFSETQ. The length of the CDR3 is 14 residues. V gave up 0 bases and J gave up 2 bases, with 6 bases separating them. In nucleotides, the CDR3 is TGCGCCAGCAGCTTGGACTCAGCCTACAATGAGCAGTTCTTC. This gives the protein CASSLDSAYNEQFF. Based on the CDR3 plus reference TRBV5-1 and TRBJ2-1, the full variable domain is KAGVTQTPRYLIKTRGQQVTLSCSPISGHRSVSWYQQTPGQGLQFLFEYFSETQRNKGNFPGRFSGRQFSNSRSEMNVSTLELGDSALYLCASSLDSAYNEQFFGPGTRLTVL.

The V gene is TRBV10-3, the J gene TRBJ2-3; 10 bases agree with TRBD2. The V gene's germline CDR1 is ENHRY and CDR2 SYGVKD. With V trimmed by 7 bases and J by 0 bases, 1 base remained unmatched. The length of the CDR3 is 14 residues. The CDR3 is CAIKTSGSTDTQYF. DNA of the CDR3: TGTGCCATCAAGACTAGCGGGAGCACAGATACGCAGTATTTT.